The 26 T cell receptor beta chains in this list originate from one sample, sequenced in a study of CD8+ T cells in alopecia areata. The treatment: oral pan-JAK inhibitor, 5-10 mg twice daily. Extracted from the samples, RNA was reverse transcribed into cDNA to serve as the sequencing template. Sequencing used immunoSEQ multiplex PCR; TCRdb keeps in-frame clones, though not all of them. The sample includes 180,000 or so clones, 58% of them seen just once. This sample comprised CD4+ T cells sorted from blood, obtained at approximately week 55, from a patient treated with tofacitinib. These receptors came from a human donor with alopecia areata.

The CDR3 is CASSSWTGNGYTF. The CDR3 nucleotides read TGTGCCAGCAGCTCCTGGACAGGGAACGGCTACACCTTC. The chain recombines TRBV7-2 with TRBJ1-2; 8 bases map to TRBD1. The CDR3 is 13 amino acids. Per germline, CDR1 SGHTA and CDR2 FQGNSA. V trimming: 4 bases; J trimming: 8 bases; junction bases outside the gene matches: 6.

This clone was detected a few times. This sequence joins TRBV29-1 and TRBJ2-1, with 9 bases matching TRBD2. Germline CDR1 SQVTM, CDR2 ANQGSEA. The CDR3 covers 14 residues. V lost 3 bases and J lost 5; bases outside the gene matches: 5. The CDR3 region is CSVDSSGIDNEQFF. The DNA for the CDR3 is TGCAGCGTTGACTCTAGCGGGATAGACAATGAGCAGTTCTTC.

This rearrangement joins TRBV19 to TRBJ2-1, with D possibly being TRBD2 (6 bases). The CDR3 contains 13 residues. Trimming took off 5 bases at V and 5 bases at J, with 10 bases between the two ends. Germline values: CDR1 LNHDA, CDR2 SQIVND (reference sequence). The CDR3 nucleotides read TGTGCCAGTAGTCCATGGAGGGACAATGAGCAGTTCTTC. This encodes CASSPWRDNEQFF.

V gene TRBV4-1 combines with J gene TRBJ1-1, with TRBD1 as a possible D gene (6 bases). Germline loops: CDR1 MGHRA, CDR2 YSYEKL. Trimming left V 1 base short and J 5 bases short, with 14 bases between. This CDR3 is 15 amino acids long. The CDR3 coding sequence is TGCGCCAGCAGCCAAGTTAGCGGGGGGCAAACTGAAGCTTTCTTT. Translating gives CASSQVSGGQTEAFF.

The rearrangement joins TRBV7-9 to TRBJ1-2; D not certain. CDR3 length: 14 residues. Germline assignment: CDR1 SEHNR and CDR2 FQNEAQ (reference sequence). Trimming took 0 bases from V and 4 from J, leaving 9 bases between them. CDR3 sequence (DNA): TGTGCCAGCAGCTTAGCGGAAGCTAGCTATGGCTACACCTTC. Protein product: CASSLAEASYGYTF.

This chain connects TRBV30 to TRBJ2-5, with 9 bases identical to TRBD1. Germline V CDR1 and CDR2: GTSNPN, SVGIG (reference sequence). This CDR3 spans 15 amino acids. With 1 base clipped from V and 5 bases from J, the junction kept 8 bases outside the gene matches. CDR3 sequence: CAWSETGGSRETQYF. In nucleotides, the CDR3 is TGTGCCTGGAGTGAGACAGGGGGATCGAGGGAGACCCAGTACTTC.

The chain couples TRBV27 to TRBJ1-5; D gene uncertain. V shed 3 bases and J shed 4 bases, with 7 bases lying between them. The CDR3 covers 13 residues. Germline CDR1 MNHEY, CDR2 SMNVEV (reference sequence). CDR3: CASSFGGNQPQHF. The DNA for the CDR3 is TGTGCCAGCAGTTTCGGTGGGAATCAGCCCCAGCATTTT.

This chain uses TRBV23-1 with TRBJ2-3; D ambiguous. TRBV23-1 is an open reading frame whose function is uncertain. V was shortened by 6 bases and J by 10 bases, with 26 bases between the two germline ends. This CDR3 region has 16 residues. CDR3 in amino acids: CASRKTNPPDRSPQYF. The CDR3, as DNA: TGCGCCAGCAGGAAGACGAATCCTCCGGATCGGTCCCCGCAGTATTTT.

The chain links TRBV6-5 to TRBJ2-1; 9 bases line up with TRBD1. Trimming at V came to 1 base and at J to 9 bases, leaving 10 bases not matched to a gene. The CDR3 is made up of 16 amino acids. Germline V lookup: CDR1 MNHEY, CDR2 SVGAGI. CDR3 nucleotides: TGTGCCAGCAGTTACTTACAGGGACAGGGAGGGACTGAGCAGTTCTTC. This translates into CASSYLQGQGGTEQFF.

The rearrangement links TRBV29-1 to TRBJ1-1, with TRBD1 matching over 7 bases. Germline V gene lookup returns CDR1 SQVTM and CDR2 ANQGSEA. Trimming at V came to 6 bases and at J to 2 bases, leaving 6 bases not matched to a gene. The CDR3 spans 13 residues. The CDR3 spells CSVGQVINTEAFF. The CDR3 DNA sequence: TGCAGCGTAGGACAGGTGATAAACACTGAAGCTTTCTTT.

The table lists this clone with a few counts. The chain is built from TRBV6-5 and TRBJ1-6; TRBD1 matches 7 bases. Germline-derived CDR1 and CDR2 are MNHEY and SVGAGI. Germline trimming cut 6 bases from V and 10 bases from J; bases unmatched to any gene: 9. There are 14 residues in the CDR3. CDR3 residues: CASSPRQGKSPLHF. CDR3 DNA sequence: TGTGCCAGCAGCCCCCGACAGGGAAAATCACCCCTCCACTTT.

This sequence joins TRBV5-1 and TRBJ2-7, with 7 nucleotides matching TRBD1. The CDR3 totals 14 residues. Looked up from germline, CDR1 is SGHRS and CDR2 is YFSETQ. Trimming cost V 4 bases and J 3 bases; bases outside gene matches: 7. The CDR3 coding sequence is TGCGCCAGCAGCGGGGACAGCACTTACTACGAGCAGTACTTC. Encoded protein: CASSGDSTYYEQYF.

The chain links TRBV7-9 to TRBJ2-3; tentatively, D is TRBD1 (5 bases). This CDR3 is built from 14 residues. Per the germline V gene, CDR1 is SEHNR and CDR2 is FQNEAQ (reference sequence). V gave up 5 bases and J gave up 2 bases, with 11 bases separating them. CDR3 nucleotide sequence: TGTGCCAGCAGCCCACGACAGACCACAGATACGCAGTATTTT. Protein sequence: CASSPRQTTDTQYF.

The V call is TRBV30, the J call TRBJ1-4, with D uncertain. Trimming removed 1 base at V and 5 bases at J, with 11 bases between. Looked up from germline, CDR1 is GTSNPN and CDR2 is SVGIG (reference sequence). The CDR3 covers 14 residues. CDR3 DNA sequence: TGTGCCTGGAGTGGTGGGATATTGAATGAAAAACTGTTTTTT. This codes for CAWSGGILNEKLFF.

This clone turned up a few times. The V and J genes are TRBV11-3 and TRBJ2-3; 7 nucleotides align to TRBD2. CDR3 length equals 15 residues. Germline loops: CDR1 SGHNT, CDR2 YENEEA. V shed 1 base and J 0 bases; nucleotides not matched to a gene: 1. The DNA for the CDR3 is TGTGCCAGCAGCTTAGGACTAGCTAGCACAGATACGCAGTATTTT. Translated: CASSLGLASTDTQYF.

The chain has TRBV27 and TRBJ1-5; D might be TRBD1 (6 bases). The V and J ends lost 7 bases and 4 bases respectively, with 11 bases between them. The CDR3 runs to 13 residues. In germline, CDR1 is MNHEY, CDR2 SMNVEV (reference sequence). CDR3 residues: CASKGGSNQPQHF. For the CDR3, the DNA is TGTGCCAGCAAAGGGGGATCGAATCAGCCCCAGCATTTT.

The rearrangement joins TRBV29-1 to TRBJ1-1; 7 positions match TRBD1. This CDR3 is built from 13 residues. CDR1 SQVTM and CDR2 ANQGSEA come from the germline V gene. Trimming at V came to 7 bases and at J to 6 bases, leaving 11 bases not matched to a gene. Written as DNA, the CDR3 is TGCAGCGCCCAGGGGGGCGGAAGACCTGAAGCTTTCTTT. It translates to CSAQGGGRPEAFF.

CDR3 sequence reads: CASSLGRATEQFF. CDR3 DNA sequence: TGTGCCAGCAGCTTAGGGCGGGCTACTGAGCAGTTCTTC. J is TRBJ2-1 and V is TRBV11-3; TRBD2 is a possible D gene (5 bases). Germline loops: CDR1 SGHNT, CDR2 YENEEA. Trimming cost V 1 base and J 9 bases, with 10 bases left between them. This CDR3 is 13 amino acids long.

V gene TRBV27 combines with J gene TRBJ1-6, with 8 bases that match TRBD1. The CDR3 is 16 amino acids. V lost 6 bases and J lost 5; bases outside the gene matches: 9. Germline V CDR1 and CDR2: MNHEY, SMNVEV (reference sequence). The CDR3 DNA follows: TGTGCCAGCAGAAGTAAAGGACAGGGCCATAATTCACCCCTCCACTTT. This encodes CASRSKGQGHNSPLHF.

This clone appeared once. The genes are TRBV30 and TRBJ2-5; TRBD2 matches at 7 bases. The trim removed 2 bases at V and 3 bases at J, leaving 6 bases unmatched. The CDR3 contains 14 residues. Germline V gene lookup returns CDR1 GTSNPN and CDR2 SVGIG (reference sequence). The CDR3 reads CAWSRLAVEETQYF. Written as DNA, the CDR3 is TGTGCCTGGAGTCGGCTAGCGGTCGAAGAGACCCAGTACTTC.

The CDR3 protein is CASSRDSYNEQFF. The CDR3 DNA sequence: TGCGCCAGCAGCCGGGACAGCTACAATGAGCAGTTCTTC. V usage is TRBV5-1 and J usage is TRBJ2-1; TRBD1 aligns across 7 bases. Germline CDR1 SGHRS, CDR2 YFSETQ. V lost 4 bases and J lost 3; bases outside the gene matches: 1. The CDR3 runs 13 residues.

This clone was detected a few times. The genes are TRBV19 and TRBJ1-5; no definite D call. In germline, CDR1 is LNHDA, CDR2 SQIVND (reference sequence). The CDR3 totals 17 residues. The V and J ends lost 4 bases and 3 bases respectively, with 19 bases between them. The CDR3 sequence: CASSSAKGARLNQPQHF. Written as DNA, the CDR3 is TGTGCCAGTAGTAGCGCCAAGGGAGCTCGGCTCAATCAGCCCCAGCATTTT.

The rearrangement uses TRBV18 and TRBJ1-5; D uncertain. This CDR3 contains 12 residues. With 2 bases removed from V and 5 bases from J, the gap between germline ends came to 4 bases. Germline CDR1 is KGHSH and CDR2 is LQKENI. The CDR3 DNA is TGTGCCAGCTCACCAGGGGATCAGCCCCAGCATTTT. Translating gives CASSPGDQPQHF.

The V and J genes are TRBV30 and TRBJ1-1; D unresolved. CDR3 length equals 14 residues. Trimming stripped 0 bases from V and 0 bases from J, with 8 bases between. CDR1 and CDR2 (germline): GTSNPN, SVGIG (reference sequence). The CDR3 loop reads CAWSVLGLNTEAFF. CDR3 DNA sequence: TGTGCCTGGAGTGTACTGGGTTTGAACACTGAAGCTTTCTTT.

This clone was detected only a few times. The V and J genes are TRBV29-1 and TRBJ1-1, with a weak D call TRBD1 (6 bases). V lost 6 bases and J lost 6, with 14 bases in between. This CDR3 has 12 amino acids. Germline V gives CDR1 SQVTM, CDR2 ANQGSEA. This chain's CDR3 is CSVETGSAEAFF. The CDR3 DNA follows: TGCAGCGTGGAAACAGGGAGCGCTGAAGCTTTCTTT.

In this sample, this clone turned up a few times. The J gene is TRBJ2-5, the V gene TRBV4-1; 10 positions agree with TRBD1. The CDR3 extends over 16 amino acids. Germline values: CDR1 MGHRA, CDR2 YSYEKL. J gave up 4 bases and V 1 base, and 6 bases lay outside the gene matches. The CDR3 DNA reads as TGCGCCAGCAGCCAAGTAAACCGGGACAGGGGAGAGACCCAGTACTTC. This codes for CASSQVNRDRGETQYF.